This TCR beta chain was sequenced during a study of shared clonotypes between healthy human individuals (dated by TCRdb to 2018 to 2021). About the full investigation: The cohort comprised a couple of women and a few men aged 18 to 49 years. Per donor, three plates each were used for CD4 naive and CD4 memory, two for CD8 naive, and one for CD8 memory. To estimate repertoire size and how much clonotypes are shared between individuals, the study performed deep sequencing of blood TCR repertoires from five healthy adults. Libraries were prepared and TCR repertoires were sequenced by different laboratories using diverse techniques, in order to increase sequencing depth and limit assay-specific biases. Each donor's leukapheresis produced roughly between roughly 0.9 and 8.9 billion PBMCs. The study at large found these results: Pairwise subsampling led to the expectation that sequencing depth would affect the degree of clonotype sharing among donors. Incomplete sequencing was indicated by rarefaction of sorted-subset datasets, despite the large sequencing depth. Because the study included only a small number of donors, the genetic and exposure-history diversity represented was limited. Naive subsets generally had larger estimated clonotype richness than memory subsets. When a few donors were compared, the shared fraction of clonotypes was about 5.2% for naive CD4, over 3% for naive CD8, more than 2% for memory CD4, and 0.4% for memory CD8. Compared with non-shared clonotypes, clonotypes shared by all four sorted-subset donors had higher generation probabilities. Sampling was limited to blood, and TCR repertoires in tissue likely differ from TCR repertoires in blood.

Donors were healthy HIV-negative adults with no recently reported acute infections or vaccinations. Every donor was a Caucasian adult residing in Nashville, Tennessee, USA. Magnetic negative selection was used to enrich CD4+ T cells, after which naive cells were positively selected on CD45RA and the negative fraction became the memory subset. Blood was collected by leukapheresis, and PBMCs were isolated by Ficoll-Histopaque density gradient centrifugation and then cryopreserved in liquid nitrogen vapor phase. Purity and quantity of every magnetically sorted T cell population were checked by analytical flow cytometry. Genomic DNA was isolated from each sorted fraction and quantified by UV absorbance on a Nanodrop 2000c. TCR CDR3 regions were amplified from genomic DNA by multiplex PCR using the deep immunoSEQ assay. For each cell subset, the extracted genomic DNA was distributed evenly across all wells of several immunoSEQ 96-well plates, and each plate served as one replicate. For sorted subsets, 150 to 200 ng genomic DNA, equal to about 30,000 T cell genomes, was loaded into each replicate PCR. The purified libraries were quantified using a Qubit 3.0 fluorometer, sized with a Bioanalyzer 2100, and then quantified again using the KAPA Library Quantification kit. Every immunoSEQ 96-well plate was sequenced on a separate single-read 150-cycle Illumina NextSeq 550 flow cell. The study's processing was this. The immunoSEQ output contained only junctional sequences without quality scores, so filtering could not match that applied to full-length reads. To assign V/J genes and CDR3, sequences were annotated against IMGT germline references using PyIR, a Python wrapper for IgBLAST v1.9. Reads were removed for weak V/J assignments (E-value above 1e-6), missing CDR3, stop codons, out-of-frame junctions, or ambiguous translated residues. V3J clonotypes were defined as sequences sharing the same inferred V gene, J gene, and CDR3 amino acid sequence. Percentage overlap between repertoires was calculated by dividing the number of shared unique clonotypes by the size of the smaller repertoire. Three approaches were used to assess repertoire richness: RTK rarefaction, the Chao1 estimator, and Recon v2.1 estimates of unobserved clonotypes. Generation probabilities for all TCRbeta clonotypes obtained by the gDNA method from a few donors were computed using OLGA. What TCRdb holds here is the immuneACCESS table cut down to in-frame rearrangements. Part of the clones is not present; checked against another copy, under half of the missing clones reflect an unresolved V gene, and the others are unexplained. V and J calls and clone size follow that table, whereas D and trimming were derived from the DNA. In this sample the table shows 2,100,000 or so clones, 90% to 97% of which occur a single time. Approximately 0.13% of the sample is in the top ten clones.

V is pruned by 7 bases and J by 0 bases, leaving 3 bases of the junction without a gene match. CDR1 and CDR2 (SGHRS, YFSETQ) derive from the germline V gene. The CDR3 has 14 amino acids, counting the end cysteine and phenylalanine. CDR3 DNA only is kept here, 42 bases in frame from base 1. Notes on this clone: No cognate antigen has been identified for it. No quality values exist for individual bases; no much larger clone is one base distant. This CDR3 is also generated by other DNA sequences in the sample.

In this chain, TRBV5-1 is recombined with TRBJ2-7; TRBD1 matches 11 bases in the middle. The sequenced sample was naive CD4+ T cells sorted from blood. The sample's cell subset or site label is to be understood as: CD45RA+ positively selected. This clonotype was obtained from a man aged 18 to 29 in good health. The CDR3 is CASSGTGGSYEQYF. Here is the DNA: TGCGCCAGCTCCGGGACAGGGGGCTCCTACGAGCAGTACTTC.